A selection of T cell receptor beta chains follows, all from one sample in a study of blood T cell repertoires in COVID-19. Method: immunoSEQ multiplex PCR; TCRdb's copy keeps in-frame clones and lacks some. Of nearly 60,000 clones listed, about 85% are singletons. The specimen was peripheral blood. The receptors come from a man aged 40-55 years with active COVID-19. Each CDR3 is given with its conserved first and last residue. Each record gives: clone size, V gene, D gene, J gene, CDR3 protein, CDR3 DNA. The D gene is left open where the match is weak. Not all rows give a size; the values are once, few, many and, for expanded clones, a class.

.,TRBV29-1,TRBD2,TRBJ2-1,CSVGTYDGTRRYNEQFF,TGCAGCGTTGGAACTTATGACGGGACTAGACGATACAATGAGCAGTTCTTC
medium-sized,TRBV2,TRBD2,TRBJ2-1,CASSLLVVASGRGDEQFF,TGTGCCAGCAGTCTATTGGTGGTTGCTAGCGGGAGAGGTGATGAGCAGTTCTTC
.,TRBV5-1,TRBD1,TRBJ1-2,CASSLGQGSNYGYTF,TGCGCCAGCAGCTTGGGACAGGGCTCTAACTATGGCTACACCTTC
.,TRBV5-1,.,TRBJ2-3,CASSLASATDTQYF,TGCGCCAGCAGCTTGGCTAGCGCCACAGATACGCAGTATTTT
.,TRBV7-9,.,TRBJ2-7,CASSLTRLSYEQYF,TGTGCCAGCAGCTTAACGCGGTTATCCTACGAGCAGTACTTC
.,TRBV20-1,TRBD1,TRBJ2-7,CSGQGTYEQYF,TGCAGTGGACAGGGGACCTACGAGCAGTACTTC
.,TRBV28,TRBD1,TRBJ1-1,CASGFPSRGRTEAFF,TGTGCCAGCGGCTTCCCTAGCAGGGGGCGCACTGAAGCTTTCTTT
.,TRBV11-2,.,TRBJ2-5,CASSAGEVGTQETQYF,TGTGCCAGCAGCGCCGGGGAAGTGGGCACCCAAGAGACCCAGTACTTC
.,TRBV11-2,TRBD2,TRBJ2-3,CASSPSLSSGSTDTQYF,TGTGCCAGCAGCCCGTCCCTGTCTAGCGGGAGTACAGATACGCAGTATTTT
.,TRBV7-2,.,TRBJ2-2,CASSSGWTGELFF,TGTGCCAGCAGCTCAGGGTGGACCGGGGAGCTGTTTTTT
once,TRBV9,.,TRBJ2-7,CASSAEGGSSYEQYF,TGTGCCAGCAGCGCTGAAGGGGGTAGTTCCTACGAGCAGTACTTC
.,TRBV5-6,.,TRBJ2-7,CASSLLLSYEQYF,TGTGCCAGCAGCTTACTCCTCTCCTACGAGCAGTACTTC
.,TRBV29-1,.,TRBJ2-1,CSVERQTLVEQFF,TGCAGCGTTGAAAGGCAGACACTGGTTGAGCAGTTCTTC
.,TRBV21-1,.,TRBJ1-1,CASSLRGENTEAFF,TGTGCCAGCAGCCTCCGGGGGGAGAACACTGAAGCTTTCTTT
.,TRBV5-1,.,TRBJ2-3,CASSPNTDTQYF,TGCGCCAGCAGCCCCAACACAGATACGCAGTATTTT
.,TRBV28,.,TRBJ1-6,CASSPALLGSPLHF,TGTGCCAGCAGCCCCGCCCTACTCGGTTCACCCCTCCACTTT
.,TRBV5-1,TRBD1,TRBJ2-3,CASIPEGARTDTQYF,TGCGCCAGCATCCCCGAGGGGGCAAGGACAGATACGCAGTATTTT
.,TRBV5-1,.,TRBJ2-2,CASSGGARPYTGELFF,TGCGCCAGCAGCGGGGGGGCACGCCCTTACACCGGGGAGCTGTTTTTT
.,TRBV5-4,.,TRBJ2-1,CASSSRLSYNEQFF,TGTGCCAGCAGCTCGCGCCTCTCCTACAATGAGCAGTTCTTC
.,TRBV6-5,.,TRBJ2-2,CATRNWRINTGELFF,TGTGCCACCCGAAACTGGCGGATTAACACCGGGGAGCTGTTTTTT
.,TRBV7-3,TRBD2,TRBJ2-2,CASSLTGLAGPNTGELFF,TGTGCCAGCAGCTTAACGGGACTAGCGGGGCCGAACACCGGGGAGCTGTTTTTT
once,TRBV18,.,TRBJ2-3,CASSPPGSTVTDTQYF,TGTGCCAGCTCACCACCGGGTTCGACAGTCACAGATACGCAGTATTTT
.,TRBV3-1/TRBV3-2,TRBD2,TRBJ2-1,CASSRQGLAVSYNEQFF,TGTGCCAGCAGCCGACAGGGACTAGCGGTCTCCTACAATGAGCAGTTCTTC
.,TRBV19,.,TRBJ1-1,CASRTSWRTEAFF,TGTGCCAGTAGGACCTCCTGGAGAACTGAAGCTTTCTTT
.,TRBV2,.,TRBJ2-7,CASGTPRHHEQYF,TGTGCCAGCGGAACCCCAAGACACCACGAGCAGTACTTC
.,TRBV5-1,.,TRBJ1-1,CASSRNGETEAFF,TGCGCCAGCAGCCGAAACGGGGAGACTGAAGCTTTCTTT
.,TRBV29-1,.,TRBJ2-3,CSAGGGQDTDTQYF,TGCAGCGCTGGGGGGGGACAGGACACAGATACGCAGTATTTT
.,TRBV19,TRBD2,TRBJ2-1,CASTYGTSGMNEQFF,TGTGCCAGTACCTATGGGACTAGCGGGATGAATGAGCAGTTCTTC
.,TRBV18,TRBD1,TRBJ1-1,CASSPYRTGGDTEAFF,TGTGCCAGCTCACCCTACAGGACAGGGGGTGACACTGAAGCTTTCTTT
.,TRBV19,.,TRBJ2-1,CASSMMAGNYNEQFF,TGTGCCAGTAGTATGATGGCAGGGAACTACAATGAGCAGTTCTTC
.,TRBV14,.,TRBJ2-2,CASSQVWGAGELFF,TGTGCCAGCAGCCAAGTTTGGGGGGCCGGGGAGCTGTTTTTT
once,TRBV5-6,.,TRBJ1-1,CASSPRRQVRNTEAFF,TGTGCCAGCAGCCCGAGACGACAGGTGAGGAACACTGAAGCTTTCTTT
.,TRBV19,TRBD2,TRBJ2-4,CASTVAGDVGKNIQYF,TGTGCCAGTACCGTAGCGGGAGACGTAGGCAAAAACATTCAGTACTTC
.,TRBV12-3/TRBV12-4,.,TRBJ1-1,CASSSTENTEAFF,TGTGCCAGCAGTTCCACAGAGAACACTGAAGCTTTCTTT
.,TRBV5-1,TRBD1,TRBJ1-3,CASSQTGGIGGNTIYF,TGCGCCAGCAGTCAAACAGGGGGCATAGGTGGAAACACCATATATTTT
.,TRBV27,TRBD2,TRBJ2-1,CASTWGLADYNEQFF,TGTGCCAGCACCTGGGGACTAGCGGACTACAATGAGCAGTTCTTC
.,TRBV12-3/TRBV12-4,.,TRBJ2-3,CASEDGLADTQYF,TGTGCCAGCGAAGACGGACTTGCAGATACGCAGTATTTT
.,TRBV7-8,.,TRBJ2-3,CASSLAAFSTDTQYF,TGTGCCAGCAGCCTGGCGGCTTTCAGCACAGATACGCAGTATTTT